This entry lists 25 T cell receptor beta chains sequenced from one sample in a study of spatial heterogeneity in lung cancer. TCRdb reanalysed the 5' RACE reads using MiXCR and keeps one entry per CDR3 protein. The sample lists about 52,000 distinct CDR3 sequences; around 7.7% were seen once. Time point denoted: blood at routine non-recurrence follow-up after resection. No cell sorting; template was whole RNA from tumor, lung tissue or PBMC. The input for sequencing was PBMCs, taken at follow-up. The receptors come from a female donor with early-stage non-small cell lung cancer.

The V gene is TRBV5-1, the J gene TRBJ1-2; TRBD1 aligns across 9 bases. The junction had 7 bases not matched to a gene; V was cut back by 5 bases and J by 8 bases. Germline values: CDR1 SGHRS, CDR2 YFSETQ. The CDR3 is 13 residues long. The CDR3 loop reads CASSPTGTGGYTF. CDR3 DNA: TGCGCCAGCAGTCCTACAGGGACAGGGGGCTACACCTTC.

Many counts were recorded for this clonotype. This rearrangement joins TRBV18 to TRBJ2-1; 9 bases are a match to TRBD1. Germline values: CDR1 KGHSH, CDR2 LQKENI. The CDR3 is 19 residues long. J gave up 6 bases and V 3 bases, and 18 bases lay outside the gene matches. In DNA, the CDR3 is TGTGCCAGCTCACCCCAAAGGAATCGGGGGACAGGGTCGGTCAATGAGCAGTTCTTC. Translation: CASSPQRNRGTGSVNEQFF.

This clonotype was recorded many times. CDR3 sequence: CASSVPALPASGTDTQYF. The CDR3 nucleotides read TGTGCCAGCAGCGTCCCTGCCCTCCCGGCTAGCGGGACAGATACGCAGTATTTT. J is TRBJ2-3 and V is TRBV9, with 8 bases lining up with TRBD2. CDR1 is SGDLS and CDR2 is YYNGEE in the germline V gene. The V segment lost 2 bases and the J segment 3 bases; nucleotides outside the gene matches: 14. The CDR3 covers 18 residues. The full variable domain, completed using reference TRBV9 and TRBJ2-3, is DSGVTQTPKHLITATGQRVTLRCSPRSGDLSVYWYQQSLDQGLQFLIQYYNGEERAKGNILERFSAQQFPDLHSELNLSSLELGDSALYFCASSVPALPASGTDTQYFGPGTRLTVL.

The chain joins TRBV20-1 to TRBJ2-7, with D possibly being TRBD1 (5 bases). This CDR3 is 14 amino acids long. Germline CDR1 DFQATT, CDR2 SNEGSKA (reference sequence). CDR3 nucleotide sequence: TGCAGCGCGATACGAGGAAGGGGATCATACGAGCAGTACTTC. Protein: CSAIRGRGSYEQYF.

This chain links TRBV20-1 with TRBJ2-3; the D gene is possibly TRBD2 (5 bases). CDR3 size: 13 residues. V lost 6 bases and J 5 bases, leaving 15 bases between the germline ends. Germline V gives CDR1 DFQATT, CDR2 SNEGSKA (reference sequence). The CDR3 spells CSATLDYIDTQYF. In DNA, the CDR3 is TGCAGTGCCACACTAGATTACATAGATACGCAGTATTTT.

Ten or more counts support this clonotype. The chain recombines TRBV11-2 with TRBJ2-7; D is tentatively TRBD1 or TRBD2 (6 bases each). Trimming pared 2 bases from V and 3 bases from J, leaving 14 bases between. The CDR3 runs 15 residues. The germline V gene has CDR1 SGHAT and CDR2 FQNNGV. CDR3 loop: CASSLSPGGSYEQYF. The DNA of the CDR3 is TGTGCCAGCAGCTTATCCCCCGGGGGCAGCTACGAGCAGTACTTC.

This chain uses TRBV10-3 with TRBJ2-4; 7 bases match TRBD2. From germline, CDR1 is ENHRY and CDR2 SYGVKD. The CDR3 runs 19 residues. With V trimmed by 0 bases and J by 0 bases, 11 bases remained unmatched. This chain's CDR3 is CAISESGRASGKAKNIQYF. The CDR3 coding sequence is TGTGCCATCAGTGAGTCAGGGAGGGCTAGCGGCAAAGCCAAAAACATTCAGTACTTC.

This clonotype was recorded at least ten times. The chain couples TRBV28 to TRBJ2-7; D is uncertain. The V gene lost 5 bases and the J gene lost 2 bases, with 1 base spanning the gap. Germline V gene data show CDR1 as MDHEN and CDR2 as SYDVKM. The CDR3 covers 10 residues. CDR3 region: CASSTYEQYF. DNA for the CDR3: TGTGCCAGCAGTACCTACGAGCAGTACTTC. Full variable domain (rest looked up from reference TRBV28 and TRBJ2-7): DVKVTQSSRYLVKRTGEKVFLECVQDMDHENMFWYRQDPGLGLRLIYFSYDVKMKEKGDIPEGYSVSREKKERFSLILESASTNQTSMYLCASSTYEQYFGPGTRLTVT.

Many counts were recorded for this clonotype. V gene TRBV6-2 or TRBV6-3 combines with J gene TRBJ2-1; no definite D call. The CDR3 spans 15 residues. The V gene's germline CDR1 is MNHEY and CDR2 SVGEGT. V gave up 3 bases and J gave up 5 bases, with 14 bases separating them. The CDR3 loop reads CASSYIRSRNNEQFF. For the CDR3, the DNA is TGTGCCAGCAGTTATATCAGGTCTCGGAACAATGAGCAGTTCTTC.

This clonotype was recorded at least ten times. DNA of the CDR3: TGTGCCAGCAGAACGGGACAGGGAGGAACTAATGAAAAACTGTTTTTT. Translation: CASRTGQGGTNEKLFF. The genes are TRBV6-2 or TRBV6-3 and TRBJ1-4; 9 bases match TRBD1. Germline CDR1 MNHEY, CDR2 SVGEGT. The CDR3 is 16 residues long. Trimming took 6 bases from V and 1 from J; bases not matched to a gene: 6.

The J gene is TRBJ1-3, the V gene TRBV6-5; no clear D. V was clipped by 2 bases and J by 0 bases, with 8 bases between them. Germline CDR1 and CDR2: MNHEY and SVGAGI. CDR3 length: 15 amino acids. This chain's CDR3 is CASSYVGSSGNTIYF. The CDR3 DNA reads TGTGCCAGCAGTTACGTCGGGAGCTCTGGAAACACCATATATTTT.

This clonotype was picked up many times. The gene calls are TRBV20-1 and TRBJ2-3; the D gene could be TRBD1 or TRBD2 (5 bases each). The CDR3 extends over 16 amino acids. The germline V gene encodes CDR1 DFQATT and CDR2 SNEGSKA (reference sequence). V lost 4 bases and J lost 2, with 19 bases in between. CDR3 sequence reads: CSATGAGTTYTDTQYF. The CDR3 bases are TGCAGTGCTACCGGGGCGGGCACCACCTACACAGATACGCAGTATTTT.

This clonotype was seen only a few times. The rearrangement joins TRBV30 to TRBJ2-5, with no clear D. Germline lookup yields CDR1 GTSNPN and CDR2 SVGIG (reference sequence). There are 11 residues in the CDR3. Trimming removed 5 bases from V and 1 base from J, with 5 bases in between. The CDR3 sequence is CAWGLQETQYF. The CDR3 DNA sequence: TGTGCCTGGGGCCTCCAAGAGACCCAGTACTTC.

This clonotype occurred many times. V and J are TRBV19 and TRBJ1-5, with 10 positions matching TRBD1. CDR1 is LNHDA, CDR2 SQIVND, per germline (reference sequence). The CDR3 is made up of 17 amino acids. V shed 4 bases, J shed 0 bases, and the junction held 6 bases outside the gene matches. CDR3 amino acids: CASSTGQGRYSNQPQHF. The CDR3 nucleotides read TGTGCCAGTAGTACGGGACAGGGGAGGTATAGCAATCAGCCCCAGCATTTT.

The chain has TRBV27 and TRBJ2-2; a possible D gene is TRBD2 (7 bases). Germline lookup yields CDR1 MNHEY and CDR2 SMNVEV (reference sequence). Trimming took off 6 bases at V and 6 bases at J, with 11 bases between the two ends. The CDR3 is 13 amino acids. The CDR3 spells CASRWGGPGELFF. In DNA form, the CDR3 reads TGTGCCAGCAGATGGGGGGGCCCCGGGGAGCTGTTTTTT.

This clonotype was counted at least ten times. V is TRBV20-1 and J is TRBJ2-2; D possibly corresponds to TRBD1 (6 bases). Germline V gene data show CDR1 as DFQATT and CDR2 as SNEGSKA (reference sequence). CDR3 size: 18 residues. V dropped 0 bases and J dropped 5 bases, with 22 bases sitting between them. The CDR3 sequence: CSARDLTGQRGGTGELFF. The CDR3 bases are TGCAGTGCTAGAGACTTGACAGGACAAAGGGGTGGTACCGGGGAGCTGTTTTTT.

This clonotype was seen at least ten times. This chain links TRBV20-1 with TRBJ2-3; no definite D call. The CDR3 consists of 13 residues. Trimming shortened V by 1 base and J by 4 bases, and 9 bases separated the two germline ends. CDR1 is DFQATT and CDR2 is SNEGSKA in the germline V gene (reference sequence). The CDR3 DNA follows: TGCAGTGCTAGAGTCCCGGACCCAGATACGCAGTATTTT. Its protein product is CSARVPDPDTQYF.

This clonotype has a count of ten or more. The chain recombines TRBV4-3 with TRBJ2-7; D could derive from TRBD1 or TRBD2 (5 bases each). V was pared by 1 base and J by 8 bases, with 21 bases between. The CDR3 loop spans 16 amino acids. Germline assignment: CDR1 LGHNA and CDR2 YSLEER. CDR3 sequence: CASSQAWTTRGAKQYF. The CDR3 bases are TGCGCCAGCAGCCAAGCGTGGACCACTAGGGGTGCGAAGCAGTACTTC.

V usage is TRBV6-2 or TRBV6-3 and J usage is TRBJ1-5, with D possibly matching TRBD1 (5 bases). Germline CDR1 is MNHEY and CDR2 is SVGEGT. CDR3 length: 15 residues. V lost 2 bases to trimming and J lost 1 base, with 9 bases between them. DNA for the CDR3: TGTGCCAGCAGTTACGGGGGATTGAGCAATCAGCCCCAGCATTTT. Residues: CASSYGGLSNQPQHF.

The sample holds many counts of this clonotype. The chain is built from TRBV4-2 and TRBJ2-3, with D perhaps matching TRBD2 (6 bases). Trimming removed 0 bases from V and 3 bases from J, with 13 bases in between. Germline values: CDR1 LGHNA, CDR2 YNFKEQ. The CDR3 length is 16 residues. The CDR3 DNA follows: TGTGCCAGCAGCCAAGATGGGTGGGCGGGGACAGATACGCAGTATTTT. Its translation is CASSQDGWAGTDTQYF.

The table lists this clonotype with many counts. This chain connects TRBV10-1 to TRBJ2-1; the D gene is possibly TRBD2 (6 bases). The germline V and J ends were trimmed by 4 bases and 0 bases, with 10 bases remaining between them. The CDR3 sequence is 15 residues long. Germline V lookup: CDR1 WNHNN, CDR2 SYGVQD (reference sequence). The DNA for the CDR3 is TGCGCCAGCAGTGCCCGGGGGAGCTCCTACAATGAGCAGTTCTTC. Its protein product is CASSARGSSYNEQFF.

This clonotype was observed once. The chain joins TRBV3-1 to TRBJ2-3; a weak D match, TRBD1 (6 bases). This CDR3 is 14 amino acids long. The germline V and J ends were trimmed by 2 bases and 2 bases, with 8 bases remaining between them. Germline CDR1 and CDR2: LGHDT and YNNKEL (reference sequence). CDR3 in DNA: TGTGCCAGCAGCCAACGACAGGCCACAGATACGCAGTATTTT. The encoded protein is CASSQRQATDTQYF.

In this sample, this clonotype turned up many times. The J gene is TRBJ1-1, the V gene TRBV30, with 8 bases fitting TRBD1. The germline CDR1 and CDR2 sequences are GTSNPN and SVGIG (reference sequence). With V trimmed by 8 bases and J by 6 bases, 11 bases remained unmatched. The CDR3 has 13 amino acids. CDR3 nucleotide sequence: TGTGCCCAGGCCAGGGGGCAAGGCGCTGAAGCTTTCTTT. Its protein is CAQARGQGAEAFF.

This clonotype was found many times. The chain joins TRBV12-3 or TRBV12-4 to TRBJ2-3; no clear D. The CDR3 is 13 residues long. Trimming stripped 4 bases from V and 2 bases from J, with 7 bases between. The CDR3 sequence: CASSSRPTDTQYF. DNA of the CDR3: TGTGCCAGCAGTTCCCGGCCCACAGATACGCAGTATTTT.

The chain has TRBV25-1 and TRBJ1-1, with a tentative D call TRBD1 (5 bases). The CDR3 length is 14 residues. The germline CDR1 and CDR2 sequences are MGHDK and SYGVNS. V was trimmed by 7 bases and J by 4 bases, leaving 16 bases between them. The CDR3 coding sequence is TGTGCCAGCAACAACGGGGGTAAGGGCACTGAAGCTTTCTTT. Residues: CASNNGGKGTEAFF. Variable domain in full (rest from reference TRBV25-1 and TRBJ1-1): EADIYQTPRYLVIGTGKKITLECSQTMGHDKMYWYQQDPGMELHLIHYSYGVNSTEKGDLSSESTVSRIRTEHFPLTLESARPSHTSQYLCASNNGGKGTEAFFGQGTRLTVV.